This TCR beta chain was found in a study of blood T cell repertoires in COVID-19. Symptom resolution, clearance, or two negative PCRs marked the recovered donors of Cohort 3. In the authors' methods: Reference gene primers were amplified, and this amplification served to estimate nucleated cell counts. Only in-frame clones appear in the TCRdb table, and some are missing; sequencing was by immunoSEQ multiplex PCR. The D gene and trimming were derived from the DNA, and the V and J assignments and clone size from that table. The table records roughly 400,000 clones, 80% to 95% of them present only once. The CDR3 consists of 18 residues. Looked up from germline, CDR1 is SGHRS and CDR2 is YFSETQ. V was clipped by 3 bases and J by 2 bases, with 21 bases between them.

The genes are TRBV5-1 and TRBJ2-4; possible D gene TRBD1, 7 bases. Input material: PBMCs or T cells enriched from blood (not recorded which). The clonotype comes from a man aged 18 to 35 who had recovered from COVID-19. CDR3 sequence: CASSSQSTGTLTKNIQYF. CDR3 nucleotides: TGCGCCAGCAGCTCTCAATCGACAGGGACTCTCACCAAAAACATTCAGTACTTC.